These T cell receptor beta chains were read from a single sample in a study of cytomegalovirus exposure and HLA in healthy donors. Repertoires were generated with immunoSEQ multiplex PCR, while TCRdb's copy carries only in-frame clones and drops some. This sample has over 110,000 clones, with about 88% found just once. The sequenced material came from PBMCs. These receptors were taken from a man aged 18-30 years in good health and CMV-seropositive. Both conserved end residues are part of each CDR3. The D gene is left open where the match is weak. Not every row has a clone size; where given, it reads once, few, many or a size class.

D	V	size	J	DNA	CDR3
TRBD1	TRBV14	.	TRBJ2-1	TGTGCCAGCAGCCCCCGGGACAGCTCCTACAATGAGCAGTTCTTC	CASSPRDSSYNEQFF
TRBD2	TRBV27	.	TRBJ2-1	TGTGCCAGCGGGACTAGTTCCTACAATGAGCAGTTCTTC	CASGTSSYNEQFF
.	TRBV6-6	.	TRBJ1-5	TGTGCCAGCAGTTACGAGGAGGGGAGTCAGCCCCAGCATTTT	CASSYEEGSQPQHF
TRBD1	TRBV2	.	TRBJ1-2	TGTGCCAGCAGTCCACAGGGGGTAGAAAACTATGGCTACACCTTC	CASSPQGVENYGYTF
TRBD1	TRBV27	few	TRBJ1-5	TGTGCCAGCAGTTCCAGGGGGCATCAGCCCCAGCATTTT	CASSSRGHQPQHF
.	TRBV14	once	TRBJ2-7	TGTGCCAGCAGCGGACTCTCTGGAGGGAGCTACGAGCAGTACTTC	CASSGLSGGSYEQYF
.	TRBV28	.	TRBJ2-5	TGTGCCAGCAGTTCCCGGGGGGAGACCCAGTACTTC	CASSSRGETQYF
TRBD1	TRBV2	.	TRBJ1-5	TGTGCCAGCGGACGGACAGGGTATAGCAATCAGCCCCAGCATTTT	CASGRTGYSNQPQHF
.	TRBV7-2	.	TRBJ2-3	TGTGCCAGCAGCTCGCATGGACAGACAGATACGCAGTATTTT	CASSSHGQTDTQYF
.	TRBV19	once	TRBJ2-1	TGTGCCAGTAGTACTTATATCCGGAGCTCCTACAATGAGCAGTTCTTC	CASSTYIRSSYNEQFF
.	TRBV6-6	.	TRBJ2-6	TGTGCCAGCAGTTACTCGCGTATTGGGGCCAACGTCCTGACTTTC	CASSYSRIGANVLTF
TRBD2	TRBV7-2	.	TRBJ2-3	TGTGCCAGCAGCTCGCCCGGGACTAAATTTTTCACAGATACGCAGTATTTT	CASSSPGTKFFTDTQYF
TRBD2	TRBV18	once	TRBJ2-7	TGTGCCAGCTCACCACCGGCTAGCGGGAGCTCCTACGAGCAGTACTTC	CASSPPASGSSYEQYF
TRBD2	TRBV9	.	TRBJ2-2	TGTGCCAGCAGCCCGTTCGGGGGGGCGTCAACCGGGGAGCTGTTTTTT	CASSPFGGASTGELFF
TRBD1	TRBV19	.	TRBJ2-7	TGTGCCAGTAGTACATCCGGGACAGGGACCTACGAGCAGTACTTC	CASSTSGTGTYEQYF
.	TRBV30	.	TRBJ1-6	TGTGCCTGGAGTAAGGGGGTAGGGAATTCACCCCTCCACTTT	CAWSKGVGNSPLHF
.	TRBV5-1	.	TRBJ2-7	TGCGCCAGCAGCTTGTTCTCCCGGACGGGGGACGAGCAGTACTTC	CASSLFSRTGDEQYF
.	TRBV19	once	TRBJ2-7	TGTGCCAGTAGTATATCGGGAAACGGAGGCTACGAGCAGTACTTC	CASSISGNGGYEQYF
.	TRBV5-1	.	TRBJ1-4	TGCGCCAGCAGCTTGTTGTCAGCTAATGAAAAACTGTTTTTT	CASSLLSANEKLFF
TRBD2	TRBV18	.	TRBJ2-5	TGTGCCAGCTCACCGTTCCGGGGGGTCGGGCAGGAGACCCAGTACTTC	CASSPFRGVGQETQYF
.	TRBV10-2	few	TRBJ2-2	TGCGCCAGCAGTGAGGGCGGCGGGGAGCTGTTTTTT	CASSEGGGELFF
TRBD1	TRBV30	.	TRBJ1-1	TGTGCCTGGAGTGGTCTAGGGGGACCAGGGGGCACTGAAGCTTTCTTT	CAWSGLGGPGGTEAFF
TRBD1	TRBV7-6	.	TRBJ2-1	TGTGCCAGCAGCCAGGACAGGGCCGGTCACAATGAGCAGTTCTTC	CASSQDRAGHNEQFF
.	TRBV19	.	TRBJ1-1	TGTGCCAGTACCTTCTCGGCGGGGTCGAACACTGAAGCTTTCTTT	CASTFSAGSNTEAFF
TRBD1	TRBV11-2	.	TRBJ2-2	TGTGCCAGCAGGAAAGACAGGGCCCTGGGTACCGGGTACAGGGAGCTGTTTTTT	CASRKDRALGTGYRELFF
.	TRBV7-9	.	TRBJ2-6	TGTGCCAGCAGCTCAGGTACCATTTCTGGGGCCAACGTCCTGACTTTC	CASSSGTISGANVLTF
.	TRBV6-5	.	TRBJ2-5	TGTGCCAGCAGTTACTCCGGGCAGGGTGGAGAGACCCAGTACTTC	CASSYSGQGGETQYF
TRBD1	TRBV5-1	.	TRBJ1-1	TGCGCCAGCACCCGCCTCGGACAGGGTGAAGCTTTCTTT	CASTRLGQGEAFF
.	TRBV18	.	TRBJ1-5	TGTGCCAGCTCAGCGGTGGCCAGCAATCAGCCCCAGCATTTT	CASSAVASNQPQHF
.	TRBV6-5	.	TRBJ2-7	TGTGCCAGCAGTTCATCGGAGGGCTACGAGCAGTACTTC	CASSSSEGYEQYF
.	TRBV6-6	.	TRBJ1-4	TGTGCCAGCAGTTACTCCGGGAGGGGAGAAAAACTGTTTTTT	CASSYSGRGEKLFF
.	TRBV10-1	once	TRBJ1-1	TGCGCCAGCAGTGTGTGGTCGGTGAACACTGAAGCTTTCTTT	CASSVWSVNTEAFF
TRBD1	TRBV11-3	.	TRBJ2-7	TGTGCCAGCAATCCCTCAGGGGGCGCTTTCGGCGAGCAGTACTTC	CASNPSGGAFGEQYF
TRBD1	TRBV5-6	.	TRBJ2-1	TGTGCCAGCAGCCTTACATCTGGGACAGGATTGTTCTTC	CASSLTSGTGLFF
.	TRBV6-5	.	TRBJ2-7	TGTGCCAGCAGTGCTACAGGGAGTGGCGAGCAGTACTTC	CASSATGSGEQYF
.	TRBV15	.	TRBJ1-5	TGTGCCACCAGCAGAGATACAAACAGGGGCAATCAGCCCCAGCATTTT	CATSRDTNRGNQPQHF
.	TRBV7-8	.	TRBJ1-4	TGTGCCAGCAGCTTAATAGGGGTAAATGAAAAACTGTTTTTT	CASSLIGVNEKLFF
TRBD1	TRBV7-2	.	TRBJ2-4	TGTGCCAGCAGCTTAGCCGAGACAGGGTACGACACAAGAGCCAAAAACATTCAGTACTTC	CASSLAETGYDTRAKNIQYF
TRBD1	TRBV10-3	.	TRBJ2-7	TGTGCCATCAGTGAGATTTCGTGGACAGGGGCTTTTCACGAGCAGTACTTC	CAISEISWTGAFHEQYF
TRBD1	TRBV9	.	TRBJ1-6	TGTGCCAGCAGCGTAGTAGGGGGCGGTAATTCACCCCTCCACTTT	CASSVVGGGNSPLHF
TRBD2	TRBV4-1	.	TRBJ2-3	TGCGCCAGCAGCCAAGTCAGGGCTAGCGGTAACCCTGGAGCGACAGATACGCAGTATTTT	CASSQVRASGNPGATDTQYF
.	TRBV25-1	.	TRBJ1-1	TGTGCCAGCAGTGAAGGGGGCGGAGTTTACGCTGAAGCTTTCTTT	CASSEGGGVYAEAFF
TRBD1	TRBV5-1	.	TRBJ2-7	TGCGCCAGCAGCTTATACAGGGGGTCTTACGAGCAGTACTTC	CASSLYRGSYEQYF
.	TRBV9	.	TRBJ2-2	TGTGCCAGCAGCGCCCGGGTCAACACCGGGGAGCTGTTTTTT	CASSARVNTGELFF
TRBD2	TRBV5-1	.	TRBJ2-1	TGCGCCAGCAGTCCGGCTTTATCTAGCGGGAGGAACAATGAGCAGTTCTTC	CASSPALSSGRNNEQFF
.	TRBV10-3	few	TRBJ1-5	TGTGCCATCAGTGATAGGACAAGCAATCAGCCCCAGCATTTT	CAISDRTSNQPQHF
.	TRBV19	.	TRBJ2-2	TGTGCCAGTAGTATTCTAGGGGGAAGTCTTAGCGGGGAGCTGTTTTTT	CASSILGGSLSGELFF
.	TRBV15	once	TRBJ2-3	TGTGCCACCAGCCCCAAAGGAGGGGGCCCAGATACGCAGTATTTT	CATSPKGGGPDTQYF
.	TRBV10-3	.	TRBJ1-4	TGTGCCATCAGTGAGAGGCGACAGAGCTCAACTAATGAAAAACTGTTTTTT	CAISERRQSSTNEKLFF
TRBD1	TRBV5-4	.	TRBJ1-2	TGTGCCAGCAGCTGGGACAGGGCCGAGCACTATGGCTACACCTTC	CASSWDRAEHYGYTF
.	TRBV6-1	few	TRBJ2-3	TGTGCCAGCAGTAAAGACAGCTGGAGGACAGATACGCAGTATTTT	CASSKDSWRTDTQYF